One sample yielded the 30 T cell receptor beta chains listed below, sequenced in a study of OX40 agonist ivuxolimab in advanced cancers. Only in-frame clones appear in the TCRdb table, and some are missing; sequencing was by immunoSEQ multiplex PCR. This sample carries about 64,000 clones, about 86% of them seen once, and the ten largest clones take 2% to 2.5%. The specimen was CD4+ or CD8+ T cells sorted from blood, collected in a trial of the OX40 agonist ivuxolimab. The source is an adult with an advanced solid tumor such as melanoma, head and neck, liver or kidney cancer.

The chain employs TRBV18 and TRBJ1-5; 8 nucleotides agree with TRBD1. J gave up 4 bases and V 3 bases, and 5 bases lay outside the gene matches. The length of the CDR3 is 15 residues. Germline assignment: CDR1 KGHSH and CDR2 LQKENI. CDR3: CASSPDGQGNQPQHF. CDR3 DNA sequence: TGTGCCAGCTCACCTGACGGACAGGGAAATCAGCCCCAGCATTTT. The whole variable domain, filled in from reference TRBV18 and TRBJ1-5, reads NAGVMQNPRHLVRRRGQEARLRCSPMKGHSHVYWYRQLPEEGLKFMVYLQKENIIDESGMPKERFSAEFPKEGPSILRIQQVVRGDSAAYFCASSPDGQGNQPQHFGDGTRLSIL.

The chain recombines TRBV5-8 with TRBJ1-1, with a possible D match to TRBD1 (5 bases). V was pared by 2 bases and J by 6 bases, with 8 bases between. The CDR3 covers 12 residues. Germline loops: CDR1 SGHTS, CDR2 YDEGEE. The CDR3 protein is CASSFWGAEAFF. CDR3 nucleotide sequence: TGTGCCAGCAGCTTTTGGGGGGCTGAAGCTTTCTTT.

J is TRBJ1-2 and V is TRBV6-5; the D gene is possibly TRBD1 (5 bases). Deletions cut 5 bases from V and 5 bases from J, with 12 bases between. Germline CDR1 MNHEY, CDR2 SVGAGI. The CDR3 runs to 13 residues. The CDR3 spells CASSEGRLYGYTF. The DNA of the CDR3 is TGTGCCAGCAGTGAGGGACGGCTGTATGGCTACACCTTC.

The CDR3 region has the DNA TGTGCCAGCAGCTTAACGAAGGGAAGCACCGGGGAGCTGTTTTTT. Residues: CASSLTKGSTGELFF. The V and J genes are TRBV7-3 and TRBJ2-2; D is undetermined. In germline, CDR1 is SGHTA, CDR2 FQGTGA. Trimming pared 0 bases from V and 4 bases from J, leaving 9 bases between. The CDR3 is 15 residues long.

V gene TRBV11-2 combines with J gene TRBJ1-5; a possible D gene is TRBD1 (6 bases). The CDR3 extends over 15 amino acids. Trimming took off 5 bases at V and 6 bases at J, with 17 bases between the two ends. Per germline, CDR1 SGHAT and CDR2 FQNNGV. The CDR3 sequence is CASSHWAGVVQPQHF. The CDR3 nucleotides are TGTGCCAGCAGCCACTGGGCAGGGGTGGTTCAGCCCCAGCATTTT. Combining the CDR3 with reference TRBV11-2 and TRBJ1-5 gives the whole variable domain EAGVAQSPRYKIIEKRQSVAFWCNPISGHATLYWYQQILGQGPKLLIQFQNNGVVDDSQLPKDRFSAERLKGVDSTLKIQPAKLEDSAVYLCASSHWAGVVQPQHFGDGTRLSIL.

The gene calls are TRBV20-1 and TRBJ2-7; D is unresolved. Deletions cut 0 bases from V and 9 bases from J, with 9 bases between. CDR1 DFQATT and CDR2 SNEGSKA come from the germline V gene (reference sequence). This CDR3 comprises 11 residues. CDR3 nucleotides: TGCAGTGCTAGAGATCAGGAACGGCAGTACTTC. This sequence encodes CSARDQERQYF.

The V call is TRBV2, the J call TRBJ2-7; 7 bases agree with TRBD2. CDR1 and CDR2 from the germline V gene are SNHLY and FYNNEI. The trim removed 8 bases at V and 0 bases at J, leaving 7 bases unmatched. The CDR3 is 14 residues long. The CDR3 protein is CASERRGVSYEQYF. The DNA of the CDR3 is TGTGCCAGCGAACGTCGGGGGGTCTCCTACGAGCAGTACTTC.

This CDR3 reads CSVEESGAGGYEKLFF. For the CDR3, the DNA is TGCAGCGTTGAAGAGTCTGGGGCAGGGGGCTATGAAAAACTGTTTTTT. This rearrangement joins TRBV29-1 to TRBJ1-4; 8 nucleotides match TRBD1. Germline assignment: CDR1 SQVTM and CDR2 ANQGSEA. There are 16 residues in the CDR3. V dropped 0 bases and J dropped 6; count of bases not matched to a gene: 9. The whole variable domain, filled in from reference TRBV29-1 and TRBJ1-4, reads SAVISQKPSRDICQRGTSLTIQCQVDSQVTMMFWYRQQPGQSLTLIATANQGSEATYESGFVIDKFPISRPNLTFSTLTVSNMSPEDSSIYLCSVEESGAGGYEKLFFGSGTQLSVL.

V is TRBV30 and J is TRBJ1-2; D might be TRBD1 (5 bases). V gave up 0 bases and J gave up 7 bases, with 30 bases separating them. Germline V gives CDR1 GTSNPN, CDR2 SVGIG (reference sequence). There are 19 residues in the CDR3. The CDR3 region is CAWSVEFSLKGPLVGGYTF. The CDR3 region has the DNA TGTGCCTGGAGTGTTGAGTTTTCGCTTAAGGGGCCCCTTGTCGGTGGCTACACCTTC.

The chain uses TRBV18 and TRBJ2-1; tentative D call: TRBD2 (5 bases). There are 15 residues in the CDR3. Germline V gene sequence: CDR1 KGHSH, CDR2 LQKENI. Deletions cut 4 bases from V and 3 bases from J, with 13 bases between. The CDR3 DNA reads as TGTGCCAGCTCACAGTCAACGGGATACTACAATGAGCAGTTCTTC. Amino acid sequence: CASSQSTGYYNEQFF.

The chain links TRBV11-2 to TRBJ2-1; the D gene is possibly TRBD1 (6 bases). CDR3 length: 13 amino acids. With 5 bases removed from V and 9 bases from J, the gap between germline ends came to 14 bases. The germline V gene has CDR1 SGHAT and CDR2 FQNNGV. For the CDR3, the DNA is TGTGCCAGCAGCAAGACAGGCTCCGGTGAGCAGTTCTTC. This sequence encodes CASSKTGSGEQFF.

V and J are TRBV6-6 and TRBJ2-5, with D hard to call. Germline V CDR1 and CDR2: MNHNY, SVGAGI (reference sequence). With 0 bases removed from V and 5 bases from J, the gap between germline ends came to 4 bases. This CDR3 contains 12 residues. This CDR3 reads CASSYSGETQYF. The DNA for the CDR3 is TGTGCCAGCAGTTACTCAGGCGAGACCCAGTACTTC.

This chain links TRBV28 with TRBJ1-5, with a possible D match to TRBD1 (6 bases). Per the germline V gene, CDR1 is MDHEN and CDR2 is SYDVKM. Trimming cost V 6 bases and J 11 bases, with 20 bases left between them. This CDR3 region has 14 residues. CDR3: CASSTSTGLGAQHF. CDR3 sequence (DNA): TGTGCCAGCAGCACATCAACAGGGCTTGGGGCCCAGCATTTT.

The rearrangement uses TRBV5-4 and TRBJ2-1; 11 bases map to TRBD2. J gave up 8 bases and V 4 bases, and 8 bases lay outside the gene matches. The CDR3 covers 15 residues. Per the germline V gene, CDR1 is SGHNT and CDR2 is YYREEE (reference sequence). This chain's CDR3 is CASSTPGLAAYEQFF. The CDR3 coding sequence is TGTGCCAGCAGCACCCCGGGACTAGCGGCCTATGAGCAGTTCTTC.

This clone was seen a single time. CDR3 DNA: TGTGCCAGCAGCTTAACGTTCGGCCATGGGACAGAAGCTTTCTTT. Residues: CASSLTFGHGTEAFF. The J gene is TRBJ1-1, the V gene TRBV7-3, with D perhaps TRBD1 (6 bases). V lost 0 bases and J lost 8, with 16 bases in between. Germline lookup yields CDR1 SGHTA and CDR2 FQGTGA. The CDR3 sequence is 15 residues long. Using reference TRBV7-3 and TRBJ1-1 for the parts outside the CDR3, the full variable domain is GAGVSQTPSNKVTEKGKYVELRCDPISGHTALYWYRQSLGQGPEFLIYFQGTGAADDSGLPNDRFFAVRPEGSVSTLKIQRTERGDSAVYLCASSLTFGHGTEAFFGQGTRLTVV.

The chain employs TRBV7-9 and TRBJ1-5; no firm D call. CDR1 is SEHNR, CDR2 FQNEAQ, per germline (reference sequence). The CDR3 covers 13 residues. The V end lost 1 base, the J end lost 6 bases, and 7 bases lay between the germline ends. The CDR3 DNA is TGTGCCAGCAGCTTAGGATCAGGTCAGCCCCAGCATTTT. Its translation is CASSLGSGQPQHF.

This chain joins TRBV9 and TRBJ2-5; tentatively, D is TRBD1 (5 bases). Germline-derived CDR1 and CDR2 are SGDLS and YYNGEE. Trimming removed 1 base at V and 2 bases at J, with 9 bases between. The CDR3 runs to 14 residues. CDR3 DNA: TGTGCCAGCAGCGTAACAGGATTACAAGAGACCCAGTACTTC. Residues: CASSVTGLQETQYF.

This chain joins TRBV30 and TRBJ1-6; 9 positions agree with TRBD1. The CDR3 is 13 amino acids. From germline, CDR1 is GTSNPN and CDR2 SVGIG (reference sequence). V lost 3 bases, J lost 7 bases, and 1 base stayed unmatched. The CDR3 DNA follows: TGTGCCTGGAGCACAGGGGGCAATTCACCCCTCCACTTT. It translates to CAWSTGGNSPLHF.

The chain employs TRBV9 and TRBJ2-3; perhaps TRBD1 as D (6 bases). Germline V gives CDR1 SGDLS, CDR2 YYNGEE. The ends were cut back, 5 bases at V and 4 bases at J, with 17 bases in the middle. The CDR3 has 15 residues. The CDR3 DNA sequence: TGTGCCAGCAGAGGGGGAAGCAGTAGTTCAGATACGCAGTATTTT. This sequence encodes CASRGGSSSSDTQYF.

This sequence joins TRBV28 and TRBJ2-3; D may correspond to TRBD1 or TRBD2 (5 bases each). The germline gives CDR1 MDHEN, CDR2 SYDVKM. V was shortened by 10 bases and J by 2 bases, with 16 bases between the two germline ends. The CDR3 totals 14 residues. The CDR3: CATSRGPATDTQYF. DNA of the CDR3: TGTGCCACCTCCCGGGGCCCCGCCACAGATACGCAGTATTTT.

The chain's CDR3 is CASSLDRVGEQYF. In DNA form, the CDR3 reads TGCGCCAGCAGCTTGGACAGGGTAGGGGAGCAGTACTTC. The chain employs TRBV5-1 and TRBJ2-7; D may be TRBD1 (6 bases). V was trimmed by 0 bases and J by 7 bases, leaving 11 bases between them. This CDR3 has 13 residues. Germline CDR1 reads SGHRS; CDR2 reads YFSETQ.

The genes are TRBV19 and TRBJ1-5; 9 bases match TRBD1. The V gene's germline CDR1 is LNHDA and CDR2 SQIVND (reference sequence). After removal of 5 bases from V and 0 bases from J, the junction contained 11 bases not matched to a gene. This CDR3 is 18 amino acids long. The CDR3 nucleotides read TGTGCCAGTAGTTATGACAGGGGGTCTGGGTATAGCAATCAGCCCCAGCATTTT. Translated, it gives CASSYDRGSGYSNQPQHF.

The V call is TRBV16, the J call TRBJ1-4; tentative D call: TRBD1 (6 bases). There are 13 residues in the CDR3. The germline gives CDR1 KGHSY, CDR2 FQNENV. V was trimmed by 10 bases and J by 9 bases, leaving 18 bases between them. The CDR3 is CATRSTGEQKLFF. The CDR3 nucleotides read TGTGCCACCCGATCGACAGGAGAGCAAAAACTGTTTTTT.

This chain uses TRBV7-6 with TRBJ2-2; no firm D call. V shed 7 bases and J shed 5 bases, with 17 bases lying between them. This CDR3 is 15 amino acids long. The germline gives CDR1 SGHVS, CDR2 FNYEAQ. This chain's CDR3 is CASTPGFGETGELFF. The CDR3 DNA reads TGTGCCAGCACCCCTGGATTTGGGGAAACCGGGGAGCTGTTTTTT.

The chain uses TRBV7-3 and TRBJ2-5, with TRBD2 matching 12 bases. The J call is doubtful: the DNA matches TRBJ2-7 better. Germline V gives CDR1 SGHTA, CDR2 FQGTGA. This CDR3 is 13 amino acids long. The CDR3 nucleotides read TGTGCCAGCAGCACTAGCGGGGGGTACGAGCAGTACTTC. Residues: CASSTSGGYEQYF.

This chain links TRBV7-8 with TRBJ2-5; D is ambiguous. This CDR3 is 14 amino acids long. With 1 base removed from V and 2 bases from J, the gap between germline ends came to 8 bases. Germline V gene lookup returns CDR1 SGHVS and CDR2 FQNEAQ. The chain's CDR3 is CASSLVGPQETQYF. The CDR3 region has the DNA TGTGCCAGCAGCTTAGTCGGCCCGCAAGAGACCCAGTACTTC.

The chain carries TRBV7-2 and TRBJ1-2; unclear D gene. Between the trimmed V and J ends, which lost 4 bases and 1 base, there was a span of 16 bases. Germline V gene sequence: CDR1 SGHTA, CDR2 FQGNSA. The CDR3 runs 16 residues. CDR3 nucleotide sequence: TGTGCCAGCAGCTCTAGCTTATTCAGTATTAACTATGGCTACACCTTC. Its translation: CASSSSLFSINYGYTF.

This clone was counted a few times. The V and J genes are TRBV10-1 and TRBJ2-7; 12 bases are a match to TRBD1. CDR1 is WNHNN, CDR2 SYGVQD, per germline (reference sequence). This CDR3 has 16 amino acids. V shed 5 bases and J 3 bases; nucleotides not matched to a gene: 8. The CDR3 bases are TGCGCCAGCAGTTACGAACGGGACAGGGGGCTCTACGAGCAGTACTTC. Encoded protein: CASSYERDRGLYEQYF.

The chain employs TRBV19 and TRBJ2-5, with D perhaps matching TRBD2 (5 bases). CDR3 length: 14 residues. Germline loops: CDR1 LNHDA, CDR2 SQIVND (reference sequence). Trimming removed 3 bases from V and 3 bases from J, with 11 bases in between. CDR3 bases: TGTGCCAGTAGTATCCGGACGGAGGAAGAGACCCAGTACTTC. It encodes CASSIRTEEETQYF.

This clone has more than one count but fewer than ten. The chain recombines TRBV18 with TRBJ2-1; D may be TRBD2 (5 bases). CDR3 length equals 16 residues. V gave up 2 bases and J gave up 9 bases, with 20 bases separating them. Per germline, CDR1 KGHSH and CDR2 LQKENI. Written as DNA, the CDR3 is TGTGCCAGCTCACCAAGGGTCGAGTTCTCCCGGGGTGAGCAGTTCTTC. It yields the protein CASSPRVEFSRGEQFF.